The clone carrying this T cell receptor beta chain has only a few counts. These data are taken from a study of blood T cell repertoires in COVID-19. About the study: There were acute and convalescent COVID-19 samples, and they came from the United States, Italy and Spain. From T cells, B-cell-depleted T cells, or PBMCs came the material, which was cDNA or gDNA.

Methods used by the authors: It was from reference gene primer amplification that nucleated cell counts were estimated. Here immunoSEQ multiplex PCR was the method, and the copy in TCRdb shows in-frame clones only, minus some. V, J and clone size derive from that table, while D and trimming were established from the DNA sequence. The sample carries a few hundred thousand clones, around 92% recorded once. The CDR3 is 14 residues long. V trimming: 6 bases; J trimming: 6 bases; junction bases outside the gene matches: 8. The germline CDR1 and CDR2 sequences are MNHEY and SVGAGI. The receptor's source is a woman aged 25 to 45 with COVID-19, enrolled during active disease. The rearrangement uses TRBV6-5 and TRBJ1-2; 9 positions match TRBD1. The sequenced sample was peripheral blood. The CDR3: CASRPPGQGDGYTF. The CDR3 region has the DNA TGTGCCAGCAGACCGCCGGGACAGGGAGATGGCTACACCTTC.